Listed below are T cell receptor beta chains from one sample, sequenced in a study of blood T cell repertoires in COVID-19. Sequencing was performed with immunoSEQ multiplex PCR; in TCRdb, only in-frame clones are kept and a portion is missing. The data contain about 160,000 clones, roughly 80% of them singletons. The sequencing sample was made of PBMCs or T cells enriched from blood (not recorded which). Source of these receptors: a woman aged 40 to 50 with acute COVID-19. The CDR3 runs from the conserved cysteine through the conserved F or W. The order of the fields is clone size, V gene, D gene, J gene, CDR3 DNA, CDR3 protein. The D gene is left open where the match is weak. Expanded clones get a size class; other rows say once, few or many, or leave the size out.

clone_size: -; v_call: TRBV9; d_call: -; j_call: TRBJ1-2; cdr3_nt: TGTGCCAGCAGCGTAGCCCCCTCGACAGCAAAGGCTAACTATGGCTACACCTTC; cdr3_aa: CASSVAPSTAKANYGYTF
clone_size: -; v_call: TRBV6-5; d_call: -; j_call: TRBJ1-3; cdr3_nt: TGTGCCAGCAGCTACGACAGGACCGGAGACACCATATATTTT; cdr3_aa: CASSYDRTGDTIYF
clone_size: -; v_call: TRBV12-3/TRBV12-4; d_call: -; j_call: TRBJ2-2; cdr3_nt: TGTGCCAGCAGGGACTCAAACACCGGGGAGCTGTTTTTT; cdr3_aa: CASRDSNTGELFF
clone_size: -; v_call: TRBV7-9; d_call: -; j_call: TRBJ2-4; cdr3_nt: TGTGCCAGCAGCTTAGTTCAGGGGGCCAAAAACATTCAGTACTTC; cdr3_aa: CASSLVQGAKNIQYF
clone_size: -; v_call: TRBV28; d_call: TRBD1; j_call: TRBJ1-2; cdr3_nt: TGTGCCAGCAGTGTCTCCTCTGGGACAGTCTATGGCTACACCTTC; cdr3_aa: CASSVSSGTVYGYTF
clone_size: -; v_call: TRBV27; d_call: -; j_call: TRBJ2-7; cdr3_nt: TGTGCCAGCAGTTTACGCACAACATACGAGCAGTACTTC; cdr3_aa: CASSLRTTYEQYF
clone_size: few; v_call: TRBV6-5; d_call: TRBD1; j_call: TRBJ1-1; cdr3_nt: TGTGCCAGCAGAGCAGGACAGGTGAACACTGAAGCTTTCTTT; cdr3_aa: CASRAGQVNTEAFF
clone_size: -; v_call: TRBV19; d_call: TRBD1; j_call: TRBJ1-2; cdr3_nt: TGTGCCAGTAGTAATCCGGGACAGACCGTTTATGGCTACACCTTC; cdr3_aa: CASSNPGQTVYGYTF
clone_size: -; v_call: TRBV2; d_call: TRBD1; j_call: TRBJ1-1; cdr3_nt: TGTGCCAGCCGGACAGGGAGTTGGGCTTTCTTT; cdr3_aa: CASRTGSWAFF
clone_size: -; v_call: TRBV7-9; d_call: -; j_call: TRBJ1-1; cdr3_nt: TGTGCCAGCAGCTTATTGCACTTGAACACTGAAGCTTTCTTT; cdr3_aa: CASSLLHLNTEAFF
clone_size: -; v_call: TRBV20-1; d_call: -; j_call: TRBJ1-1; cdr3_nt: TGCAGTGCTAGTTCAGGCGGGGACACTGAAGCTTTCTTT; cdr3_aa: CSASSGGDTEAFF
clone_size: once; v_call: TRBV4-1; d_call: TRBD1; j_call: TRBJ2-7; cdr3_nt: TGCGCCAGCAGCCAAGAGGACAGGGGGCTTTACGAGCAGTACTTC; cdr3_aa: CASSQEDRGLYEQYF
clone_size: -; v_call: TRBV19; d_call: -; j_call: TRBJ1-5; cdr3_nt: TGTGCCAGTAGTAGCTGGTCGGACGGGGAAAATCAGCCCCAGCATTTT; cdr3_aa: CASSSWSDGENQPQHF
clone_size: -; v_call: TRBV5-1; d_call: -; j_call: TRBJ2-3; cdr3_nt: TGCGCCAGCAGCTTGGTAGCGACTAGCACAGATACGCAGTATTTT; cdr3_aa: CASSLVATSTDTQYF
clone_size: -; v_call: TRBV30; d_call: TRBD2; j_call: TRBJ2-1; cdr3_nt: TGTGCCTGGAAGCCGGGACTAGGAACCTACAATGAGCAGTTCTTC; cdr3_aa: CAWKPGLGTYNEQFF
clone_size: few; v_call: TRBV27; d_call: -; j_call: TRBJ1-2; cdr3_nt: TGTGCCAGCAGTTACCAGAGGGGGGGCTATGGCTACACCTTC; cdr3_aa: CASSYQRGGYGYTF
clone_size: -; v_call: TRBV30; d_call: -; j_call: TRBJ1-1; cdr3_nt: TGTGCCTGGAGTGAAGGGGATGGCACTGAAGCTTTCTTT; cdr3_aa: CAWSEGDGTEAFF
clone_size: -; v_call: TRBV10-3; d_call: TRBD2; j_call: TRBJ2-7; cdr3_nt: TGTGCCATCAGACCCGAGCCGGGAGGGCCTTACGAGCAGTACTTC; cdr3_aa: CAIRPEPGGPYEQYF
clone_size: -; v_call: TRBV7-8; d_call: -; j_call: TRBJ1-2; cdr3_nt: TGTGCCAGCAGCTACATCCACTATGGCTACACCTTC; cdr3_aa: CASSYIHYGYTF
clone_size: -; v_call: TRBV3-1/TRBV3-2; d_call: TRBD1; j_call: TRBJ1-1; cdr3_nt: TGTGCCAGCAGCCAGTACAGGGGCACTGAAGCTTTCTTT; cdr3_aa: CASSQYRGTEAFF
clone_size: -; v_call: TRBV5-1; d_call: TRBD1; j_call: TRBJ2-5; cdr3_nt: TGCGCCAGCAGCGAAAGACAGGGGCGGGAGACCCAGTACTTC; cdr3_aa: CASSERQGRETQYF
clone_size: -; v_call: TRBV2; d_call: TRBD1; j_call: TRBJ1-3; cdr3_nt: TGTGCCAGCAGACCCGGACAGGGACCAGGGAACACCATATATTTT; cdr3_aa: CASRPGQGPGNTIYF
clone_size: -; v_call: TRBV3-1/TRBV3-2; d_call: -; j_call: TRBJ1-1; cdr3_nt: TGTGCCAGCTCCCCCGCGCGAATGAACACTGAAGCTTTCTTT; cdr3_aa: CASSPARMNTEAFF
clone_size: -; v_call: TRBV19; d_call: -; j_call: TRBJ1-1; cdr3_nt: TGTGCCAGTAGTGGGCAGAACACTGAAGCTTTCTTT; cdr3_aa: CASSGQNTEAFF
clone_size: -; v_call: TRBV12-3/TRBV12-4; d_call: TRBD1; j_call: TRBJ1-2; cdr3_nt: TGTGCCAGCTCGACTCAGGGGGACTATGGCTACACCTTC; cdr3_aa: CASSTQGDYGYTF
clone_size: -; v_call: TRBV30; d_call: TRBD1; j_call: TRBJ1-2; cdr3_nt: TGTGCCGTGGGGAGACAGGGATCTAACTATGGCTACACCTTC; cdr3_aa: CAVGRQGSNYGYTF
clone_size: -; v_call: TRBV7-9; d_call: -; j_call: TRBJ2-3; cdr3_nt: TGTGCCAGCAGCTTGCCCGCGTCAGATACGCAGTATTTT; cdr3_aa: CASSLPASDTQYF
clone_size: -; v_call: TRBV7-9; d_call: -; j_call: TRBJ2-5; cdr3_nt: TGTGCCAGCAGCTTAAACGTGGGCAGGCAAGAGACCCAGTACTTC; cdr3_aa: CASSLNVGRQETQYF